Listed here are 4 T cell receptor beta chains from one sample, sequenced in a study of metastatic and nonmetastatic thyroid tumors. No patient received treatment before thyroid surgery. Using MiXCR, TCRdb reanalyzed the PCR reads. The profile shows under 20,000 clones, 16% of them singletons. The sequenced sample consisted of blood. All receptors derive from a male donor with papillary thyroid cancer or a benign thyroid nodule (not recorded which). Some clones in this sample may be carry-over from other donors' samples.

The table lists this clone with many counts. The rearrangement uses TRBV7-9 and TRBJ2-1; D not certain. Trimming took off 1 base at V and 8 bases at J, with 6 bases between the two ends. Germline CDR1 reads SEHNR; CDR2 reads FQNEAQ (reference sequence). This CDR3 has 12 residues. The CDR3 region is CASSLVADEQFF. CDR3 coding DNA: TGTGCCAGCAGCTTAGTGGCCGATGAGCAGTTCTTC.

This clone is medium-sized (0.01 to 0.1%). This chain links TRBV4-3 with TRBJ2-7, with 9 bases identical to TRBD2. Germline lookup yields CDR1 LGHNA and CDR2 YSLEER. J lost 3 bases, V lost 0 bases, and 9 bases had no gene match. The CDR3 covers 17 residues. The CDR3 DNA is TGCGCCAGCAGCCAAGATTTTCTGACTAGCGGAAACTACGAGCAGTACTTC. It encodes CASSQDFLTSGNYEQYF.

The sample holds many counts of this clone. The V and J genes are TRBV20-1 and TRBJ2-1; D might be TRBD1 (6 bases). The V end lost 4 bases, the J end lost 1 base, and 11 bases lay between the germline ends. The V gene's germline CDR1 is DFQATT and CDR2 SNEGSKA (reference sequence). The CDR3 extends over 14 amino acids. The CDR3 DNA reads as TGCAGTGCTATGGGGGCAAATTCCTACAATGAGCAGTTCTTC. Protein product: CSAMGANSYNEQFF.

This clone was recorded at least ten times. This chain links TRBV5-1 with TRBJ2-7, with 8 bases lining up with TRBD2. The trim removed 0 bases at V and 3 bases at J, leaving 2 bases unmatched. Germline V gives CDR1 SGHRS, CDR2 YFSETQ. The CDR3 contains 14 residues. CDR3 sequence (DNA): TGCGCCAGCAGCTTGGCGCGGGAGGACTACGAGCAGTACTTC. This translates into CASSLAREDYEQYF. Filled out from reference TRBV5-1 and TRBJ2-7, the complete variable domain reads KAGVTQTPRYLIKTRGQQVTLSCSPISGHRSVSWYQQTPGQGLQFLFEYFSETQRNKGNFPGRFSGRQFSNSRSEMNVSTLELGDSALYLCASSLAREDYEQYFGPGTRLTVT.